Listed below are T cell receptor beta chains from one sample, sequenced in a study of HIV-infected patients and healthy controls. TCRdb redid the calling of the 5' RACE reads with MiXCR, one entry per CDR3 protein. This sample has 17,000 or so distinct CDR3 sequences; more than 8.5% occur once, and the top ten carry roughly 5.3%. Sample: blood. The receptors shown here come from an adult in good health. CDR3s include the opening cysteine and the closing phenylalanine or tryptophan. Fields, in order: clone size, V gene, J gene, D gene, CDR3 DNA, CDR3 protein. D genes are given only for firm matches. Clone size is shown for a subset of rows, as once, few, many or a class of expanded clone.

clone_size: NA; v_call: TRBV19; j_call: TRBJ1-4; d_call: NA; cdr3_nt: TGTGCCAGTAGTACCACAGGTCAGAGTAATGAAAAACTGTTTTTT; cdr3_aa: CASSTTGQSNEKLFF
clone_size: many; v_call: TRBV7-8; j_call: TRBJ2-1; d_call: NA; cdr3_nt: TGTGCCAGCAGCTTAGGGAGGAGCGCCTACAATGAGCAGTTCTTC; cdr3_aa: CASSLGRSAYNEQFF
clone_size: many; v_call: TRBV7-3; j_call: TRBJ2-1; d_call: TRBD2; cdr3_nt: TGTGCCAGCAGCTTAATGGGACTAGCGGGAGTGGGACCCTACAATGAGCAGTTCTTC; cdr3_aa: CASSLMGLAGVGPYNEQFF
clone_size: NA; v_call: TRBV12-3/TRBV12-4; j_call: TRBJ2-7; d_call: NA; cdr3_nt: TGTGCCAGCAGTTTTGGTCCTAGCGCCGCCTACGAGCAGTACTTC; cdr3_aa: CASSFGPSAAYEQYF
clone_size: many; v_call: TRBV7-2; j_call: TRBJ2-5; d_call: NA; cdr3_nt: TGTGCCAGCAGCTTCCCAGTATTCACGGCCCAGTACTTC; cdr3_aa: CASSFPVFTAQYF
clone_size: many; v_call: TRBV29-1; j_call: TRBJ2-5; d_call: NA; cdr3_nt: TGCAGCGTTGAAGGCAGTGCAGGCTTCGAGACCCAGTACTTC; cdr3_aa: CSVEGSAGFETQYF
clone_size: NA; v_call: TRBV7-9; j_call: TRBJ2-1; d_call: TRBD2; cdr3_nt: TGTGCCAGCAGCTTAGCGTCTAGCGGGAGATTCGTTAGTGGGAATGAGCAGTTCTTC; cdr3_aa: CASSLASSGRFVSGNEQFF
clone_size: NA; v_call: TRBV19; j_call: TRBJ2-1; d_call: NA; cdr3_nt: TGTGCCAGTAGTACCCTGGACGGGTCCCGCAATGAGCAGTTCTTC; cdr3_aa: CASSTLDGSRNEQFF
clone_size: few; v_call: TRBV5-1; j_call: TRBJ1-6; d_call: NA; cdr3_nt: TGCGCCAGCAGCTTGAACGCGGGCTTCTATAATTCACCCCTCCACTTT; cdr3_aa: CASSLNAGFYNSPLHF
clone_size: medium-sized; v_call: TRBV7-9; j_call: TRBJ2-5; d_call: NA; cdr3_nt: TGTGCCAGCAGGCCCACAGGGCAAGAGACCCAGTACTTC; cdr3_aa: CASRPTGQETQYF
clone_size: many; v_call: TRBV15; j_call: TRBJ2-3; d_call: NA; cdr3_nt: TGTGCCACCAAGGGTAGCGCGAGCGCCGATACGCAGTATTTT; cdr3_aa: CATKGSASADTQYF
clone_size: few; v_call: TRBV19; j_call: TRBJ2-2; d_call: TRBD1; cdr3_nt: TGTGCCAGTAGCACGCAGGGGGCAGGGACCGGGGAGCTGTTTTTT; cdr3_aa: CASSTQGAGTGELFF
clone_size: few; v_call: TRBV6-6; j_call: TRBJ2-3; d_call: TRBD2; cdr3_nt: TGTGCCAGCAGTTACCGTACCGGGACTATAAAACCCACAGATACGCAGTATTTT; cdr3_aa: CASSYRTGTIKPTDTQYF
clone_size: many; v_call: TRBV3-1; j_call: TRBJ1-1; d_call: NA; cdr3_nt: TGTGCCAGCAGCCAAGCCGGGACTGAAGCTTTCTTT; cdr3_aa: CASSQAGTEAFF
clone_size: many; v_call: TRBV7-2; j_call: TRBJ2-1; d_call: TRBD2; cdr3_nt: TGTGCCAGCAGCCTATGGACTAGTATGAATGAGCAGTTCTTC; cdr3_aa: CASSLWTSMNEQFF
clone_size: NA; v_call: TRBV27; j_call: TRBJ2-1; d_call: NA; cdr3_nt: TGTGCCAGCAGTCCGGCAAATTCGAATGAGCAGTTCTTC; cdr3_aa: CASSPANSNEQFF
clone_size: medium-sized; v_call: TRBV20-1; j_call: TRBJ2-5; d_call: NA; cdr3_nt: TGCAGTGCTAGGGACATGGGAGGTCAAGAGACCCAGTACTTC; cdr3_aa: CSARDMGGQETQYF
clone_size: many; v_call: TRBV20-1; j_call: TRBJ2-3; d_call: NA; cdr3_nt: TGCAGTGCTAGTGGGGAGAACACAGATACGCAGTATTTT; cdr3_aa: CSASGENTDTQYF
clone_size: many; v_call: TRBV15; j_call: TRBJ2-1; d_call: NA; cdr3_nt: TGTGCCACCGAACGGGCAGGGTTTTCCCGCGGAAGTGGGAATGAGCAGTTCTTC; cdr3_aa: CATERAGFSRGSGNEQFF
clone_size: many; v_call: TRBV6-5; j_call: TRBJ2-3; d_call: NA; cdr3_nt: TGTGCCAGCAGTACTCCGGGATCCGCGCAGTATTTT; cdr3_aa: CASSTPGSAQYF
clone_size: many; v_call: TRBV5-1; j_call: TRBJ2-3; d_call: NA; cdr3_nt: TGCGCCAGCGGGAAAGAGACAGATACGCAGTATTTT; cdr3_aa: CASGKETDTQYF
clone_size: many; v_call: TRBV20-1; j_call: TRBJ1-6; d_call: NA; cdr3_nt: TGCAGTGCTAGGAACAACAGAGGCCCTTTTAATTCACCCCTCCACTTT; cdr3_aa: CSARNNRGPFNSPLHF
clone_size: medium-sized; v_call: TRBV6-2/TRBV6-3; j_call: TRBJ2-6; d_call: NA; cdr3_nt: TGTGCCAGCAGTTACTCGGGGCCGGTCCGTTTGGCTGGGGCCAACGTCCTGACTTTC; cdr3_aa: CASSYSGPVRLAGANVLTF
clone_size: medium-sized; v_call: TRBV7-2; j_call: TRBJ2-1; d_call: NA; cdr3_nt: TGTGCCAGCAGCTTTCCCCTCGTCGACAATGAGCAGTTCTTC; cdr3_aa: CASSFPLVDNEQFF
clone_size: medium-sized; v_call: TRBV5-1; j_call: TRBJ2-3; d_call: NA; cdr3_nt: TGCGCCAGCAGCTTGGAAGGTCAGGGAGGTAGCACAGATACGCAGTATTTT; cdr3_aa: CASSLEGQGGSTDTQYF
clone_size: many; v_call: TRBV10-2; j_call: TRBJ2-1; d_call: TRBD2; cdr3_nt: TGCGCCAGCAGTGAGCGGGAGGCCTACAATGAGCAGTTCTTC; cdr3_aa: CASSEREAYNEQFF
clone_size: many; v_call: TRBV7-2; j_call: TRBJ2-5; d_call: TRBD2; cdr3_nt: TGTGCCAGCACCGAAGCGGGAGGGTATGAGACCCAGTACTTC; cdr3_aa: CASTEAGGYETQYF
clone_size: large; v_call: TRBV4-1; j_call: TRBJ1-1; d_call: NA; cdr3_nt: TGCGCCAGTCGGAGGGGAGAGAACACTGAAGCTTTCTTT; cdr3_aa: CASRRGENTEAFF
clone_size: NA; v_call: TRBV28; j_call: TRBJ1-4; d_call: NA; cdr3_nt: TGTGCCAGCAGTAAAACGGACAGAAATGAAAAACTGTTTTTT; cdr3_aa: CASSKTDRNEKLFF
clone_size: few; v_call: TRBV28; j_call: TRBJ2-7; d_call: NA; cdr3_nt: TGTGCCAGCAACCCGGGTCGGGACCCGAGCTCCTACGAGCAGTACTTC; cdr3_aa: CASNPGRDPSSYEQYF
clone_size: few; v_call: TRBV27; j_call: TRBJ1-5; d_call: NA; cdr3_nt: TGTGCCAGCAGTCCTGGGGGTATTCAGCCCCAGCATTTT; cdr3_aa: CASSPGGIQPQHF
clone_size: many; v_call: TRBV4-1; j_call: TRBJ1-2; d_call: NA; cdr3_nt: TGCGCCAGCAGCCAAGATTATGGCTACACCTTC; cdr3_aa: CASSQDYGYTF
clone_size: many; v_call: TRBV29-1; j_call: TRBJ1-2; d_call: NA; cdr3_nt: TGCAGCGTTGATTTGTCGCAGGGTACCTATGGCTACACCTTC; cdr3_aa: CSVDLSQGTYGYTF
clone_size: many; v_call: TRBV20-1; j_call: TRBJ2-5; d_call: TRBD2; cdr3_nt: TGCAGTGCTAGAGATAGCGGGAGGGCAGAGACCCAGTACTTC; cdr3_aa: CSARDSGRAETQYF
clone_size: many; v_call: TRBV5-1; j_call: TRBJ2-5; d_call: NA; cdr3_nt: TGCGCCAGCAGCTTGACAATAAAAGAGACCCAGTACTTC; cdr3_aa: CASSLTIKETQYF
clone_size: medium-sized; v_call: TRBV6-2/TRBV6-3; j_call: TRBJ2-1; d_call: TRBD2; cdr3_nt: TGTGCCAGCAGCCAAACTAGCGTGCTCTACAATGAGCAGTTCTTC; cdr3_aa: CASSQTSVLYNEQFF
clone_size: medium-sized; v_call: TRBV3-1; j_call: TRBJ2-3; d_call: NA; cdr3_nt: TGTGCCAGCAGCCAAGATTCGGCCAGTTTCCCCACAGATACGCAGTATTTT; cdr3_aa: CASSQDSASFPTDTQYF
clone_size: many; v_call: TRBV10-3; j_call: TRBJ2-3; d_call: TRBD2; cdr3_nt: TGTGCCATCAGTGAGTCGGGTGTAGCGGGAGAAGATACGCAGTATTTT; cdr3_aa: CAISESGVAGEDTQYF
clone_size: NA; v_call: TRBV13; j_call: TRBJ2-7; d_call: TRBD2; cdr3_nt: TGTGCCAGCAGCTTAGTGGCGGGAGGGCGTCCCCACGAGCAGTACTTC; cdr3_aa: CASSLVAGGRPHEQYF
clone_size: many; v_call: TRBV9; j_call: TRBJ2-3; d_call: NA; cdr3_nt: TGTGCCAGCAGCGGCAGAACTAGCACAGATACGCAGTATTTT; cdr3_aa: CASSGRTSTDTQYF
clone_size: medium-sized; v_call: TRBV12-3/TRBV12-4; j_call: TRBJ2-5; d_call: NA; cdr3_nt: TGTGCCAGCAGTTTCCCCTATGAGGGGTCGGATCGAGAGACCCAGTACTTC; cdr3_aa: CASSFPYEGSDRETQYF
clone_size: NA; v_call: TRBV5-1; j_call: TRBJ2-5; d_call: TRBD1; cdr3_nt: TGCGCCAGCAGTCGCGGACAGGGGGGAAACCTAGAGACCCAGTACTTC; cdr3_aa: CASSRGQGGNLETQYF
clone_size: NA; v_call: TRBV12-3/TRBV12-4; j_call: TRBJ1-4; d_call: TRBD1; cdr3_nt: TGTGCCAGCACCCCAGGGGGGTTTCGGTTCGGTGAAAAACTGTTTTTT; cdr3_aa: CASTPGGFRFGEKLFF
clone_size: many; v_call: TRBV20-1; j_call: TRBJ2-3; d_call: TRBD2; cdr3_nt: TGCAGTGCTGAAAGGTGGCTAGCGGAAGCCACAGATACGCAGTATTTT; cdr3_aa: CSAERWLAEATDTQYF
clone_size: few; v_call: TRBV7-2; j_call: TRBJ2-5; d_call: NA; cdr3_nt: TGTGCCAGCAGGCCGGGAGTTGGAGAGACCCAGTACTTC; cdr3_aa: CASRPGVGETQYF
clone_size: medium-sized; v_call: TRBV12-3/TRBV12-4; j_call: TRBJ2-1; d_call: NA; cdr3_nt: TGTGCCAGCAGTCCCCCCCGACGTCCCCGGGAGCTCAACCGGGTTTACAATGAGCAGTTCTTC; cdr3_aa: CASSPPRRPRELNRVYNEQFF
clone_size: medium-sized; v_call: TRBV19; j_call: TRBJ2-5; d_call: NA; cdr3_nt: TGTGCCAGTAGTATTACGGGGGGCGCCGAGACCCAGTACTTC; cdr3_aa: CASSITGGAETQYF
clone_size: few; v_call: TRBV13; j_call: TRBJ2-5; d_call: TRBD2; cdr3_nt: TGTGCCAGCAGCCAACGCGGGACTAGCGGAGAACAAGAGACCCAGTACTTC; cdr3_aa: CASSQRGTSGEQETQYF
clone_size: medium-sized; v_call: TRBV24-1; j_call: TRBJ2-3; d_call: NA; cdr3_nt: TGTGCCACCACTGACACGTCCACAGATACGCAGTATTTT; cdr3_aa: CATTDTSTDTQYF
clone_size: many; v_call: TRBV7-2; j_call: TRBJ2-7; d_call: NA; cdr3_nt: TGTGCCAGCAGCTTACAAACAGGCCCGACCTACGAGCAGTACTTC; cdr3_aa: CASSLQTGPTYEQYF
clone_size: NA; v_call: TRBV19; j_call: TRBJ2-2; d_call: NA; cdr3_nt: TGTGCCAGTAGGAGTAATACGAACACCGGGGAGCTGTTTTTT; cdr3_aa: CASRSNTNTGELFF
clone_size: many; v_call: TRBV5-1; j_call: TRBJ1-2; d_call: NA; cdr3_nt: TGCGCCAGCAGCTGGGGGGCCACCGACAGGTCTAACTATGGCTACACCTTC; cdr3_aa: CASSWGATDRSNYGYTF
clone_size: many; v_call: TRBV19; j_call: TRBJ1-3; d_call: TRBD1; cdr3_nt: TGTGCCAGTGAAGACAGGGCTGGAAACACCATATATTTT; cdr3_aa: CASEDRAGNTIYF
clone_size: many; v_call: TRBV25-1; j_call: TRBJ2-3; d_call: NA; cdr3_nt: TGTGCCAGCAGTGCGGCAGGGGGCGGGGGCCTCACAGATACGCAGTATTTT; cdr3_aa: CASSAAGGGGLTDTQYF